This entry lists 26 T cell receptor beta chains sequenced from one sample in a study of neurological immune-mediated disorders. MiXCR was run by TCRdb on the 5' RACE reads, yielding one entry per CDR3 protein. The sample holds roughly 17,000 distinct CDR3 sequences, around 9% seen once. The specimen was CD8+ T cells from blood. The source of these receptors is a man aged 50 to 60 in good health.

This clonotype was recorded many times. The rearrangement links TRBV5-1 to TRBJ2-2; possibly TRBD2 for D (5 bases). Germline-derived CDR1 and CDR2 are SGHRS and YFSETQ. Trimming removed 3 bases at V and 0 bases at J, with 6 bases between. This CDR3 has 14 residues. The DNA for the CDR3 is TGCGCCAGCAGCTCCGGGACGAACACCGGGGAGCTGTTTTTT. It codes for CASSSGTNTGELFF. The whole variable domain, filled in from reference TRBV5-1 and TRBJ2-2, reads KAGVTQTPRYLIKTRGQQVTLSCSPISGHRSVSWYQQTPGQGLQFLFEYFSETQRNKGNFPGRFSGRQFSNSRSEMNVSTLELGDSALYLCASSSGTNTGELFFGEGSRLTVL.

This clonotype was counted ten times or more. The chain combines TRBV28 with TRBJ2-7; D gene uncertain. Trimming took 3 bases from V and 0 from J, leaving 9 bases between them. This CDR3 is 14 amino acids long. Germline CDR1 reads MDHEN; CDR2 reads SYDVKM. In DNA form, the CDR3 reads TGTGCCAGCAGTTTCGGCTACCCCTCCTACGAGCAGTACTTC. Translating gives CASSFGYPSYEQYF.

In its sample, this clonotype was seen many times. J is TRBJ2-1 and V is TRBV5-5; 10 bases fit TRBD2. The CDR3 has 12 residues. J lost 4 bases, V lost 8 bases, and 0 bases had no gene match. Per the germline V gene, CDR1 is SGHKS and CDR2 is YYEKEE (reference sequence). The CDR3 nucleotides read TGTGCCAGTAGCGGGAGGTACAATGAGCAGTTCTTC. Its protein is CASSGRYNEQFF.

This clonotype has more than one count but fewer than ten. The rearrangement joins TRBV6-2 or TRBV6-3 to TRBJ2-7; D is possibly TRBD1 or TRBD2 (5 bases each). The CDR3 length is 14 residues. With 5 bases removed from V and 3 bases from J, the gap between germline ends came to 14 bases. The V gene's germline CDR1 is MNHEY and CDR2 SVGEGT. CDR3 nucleotides: TGTGCCAGCAGTCAGCCGGGACGGCACTACGAGCAGTACTTC. It yields the protein CASSQPGRHYEQYF.

This clonotype was counted at least ten times. The chain uses TRBV28 and TRBJ2-3, with D tentatively TRBD2 (6 bases). The CDR3 length is 15 residues. Trimming took off 1 base at V and 4 bases at J, with 12 bases between the two ends. Germline V gives CDR1 MDHEN, CDR2 SYDVKM. CDR3 region: CASSLFLGGADTQYF. As DNA, the CDR3 is TGTGCCAGCAGTTTATTTCTTGGCGGGGCAGATACGCAGTATTTT.

Many counts were recorded for this clonotype. The CDR3 DNA is TGTGCCAGCAGTCCATCGACAGGGGTCGCATCCAATGAGCAGTTCTTC. The encoded protein is CASSPSTGVASNEQFF. The V call is TRBV27, the J call TRBJ2-1; TRBD1 matches 8 bases. V was clipped by 5 bases and J by 6 bases; unmatched bases: 12. The CDR3 contains 16 residues. Germline V gene lookup returns CDR1 MNHEY and CDR2 SMNVEV (reference sequence).

In its sample, this clonotype was seen many times. The chain joins TRBV14 to TRBJ2-7; 11 nucleotides line up with TRBD2. CDR1 and CDR2 from the germline V gene are SGHDN and FVKESK. The CDR3 has 15 amino acids. Losses at the gene ends were 0 bases for V and 4 bases for J; bases not matched to a gene: 2. The CDR3 is CASSQDLAGGYEQYF. The CDR3, as DNA: TGTGCCAGCAGCCAAGATCTAGCGGGAGGATACGAGCAGTACTTC. Combining the CDR3 with reference TRBV14 and TRBJ2-7 gives the whole variable domain EAGVTQFPSHSVIEKGQTVTLRCDPISGHDNLYWYRRVMGKEIKFLLHFVKESKQDESGMPNNRFLAERTGGTYSTLKVQPAELEDSGVYFCASSQDLAGGYEQYFGPGTRLTVT.

There are many counts of this clonotype. This chain connects TRBV9 to TRBJ2-3; possible D gene TRBD2, 6 bases. From germline, CDR1 is SGDLS and CDR2 YYNGEE. Trimming left V 0 bases short and J 7 bases short, with 12 bases between. CDR3 length equals 14 residues. The CDR3 loop is CASSVGGGAHTQYF. The CDR3 nucleotides read TGTGCCAGCAGCGTAGGTGGCGGGGCCCATACGCAGTATTTT. Together with reference TRBV9 and TRBJ2-3, the CDR3 gives the full variable domain: DSGVTQTPKHLITATGQRVTLRCSPRSGDLSVYWYQQSLDQGLQFLIQYYNGEERAKGNILERFSAQQFPDLHSELNLSSLELGDSALYFCASSVGGGAHTQYFGPGTRLTVL.

This clonotype was counted many times. The J gene is TRBJ2-7, the V gene TRBV19, with D possibly TRBD1 on 5 matching bases. CDR1 is LNHDA, CDR2 SQIVND, per germline (reference sequence). The V end was cut by 5 bases, the J end by 0 bases, with 14 bases between. There are 15 residues in the CDR3. The CDR3 sequence: CASSLQDTSSYEQYF. Written as DNA, the CDR3 is TGTGCCAGTAGTCTCCAGGACACCTCCTCCTACGAGCAGTACTTC.

This clonotype was recorded once. The chain has TRBV6-5 and TRBJ2-2; no definite D call. This CDR3 is 15 amino acids long. V was shortened by 2 bases and J by 5 bases, with 12 bases between the two germline ends. Per the germline V gene, CDR1 is MNHEY and CDR2 is SVGAGI. The CDR3 coding sequence is TGTGCCAGCAGTTACGGTAGCCTAGGGACCGGGGAGCTGTTTTTT. This encodes CASSYGSLGTGELFF.

This clonotype was picked up many times. The rearrangement links TRBV29-1 to TRBJ2-3, with 8 positions matching TRBD2. Per germline, CDR1 SQVTM and CDR2 ANQGSEA. The CDR3 contains 14 residues. Trimming removed 4 bases from V and 6 bases from J; junction bases left unmatched: 9. The CDR3 sequence is CSVVQDGTRDTQYF. CDR3 sequence (DNA): TGCAGCGTTGTCCAGGACGGGACTAGGGATACGCAGTATTTT.

This clonotype came up many times. The rearrangement joins TRBV4-1 to TRBJ1-5, with no clear D. In germline, CDR1 is MGHRA, CDR2 YSYEKL. The CDR3 is 16 residues long. Trimming shortened V by 0 bases and J by 5 bases, and 14 bases separated the two germline ends. CDR3 in amino acids: CASSQEPTNVYQPQHF. The DNA of the CDR3 is TGCGCCAGCAGCCAAGAACCGACAAACGTTTATCAGCCCCAGCATTTT.

This clonotype was seen ten or more times. This chain joins TRBV7-3 and TRBJ2-1, with D possibly being TRBD2 (6 bases). V gave up 3 bases and J gave up 7 bases, with 10 bases separating them. Looked up from germline, CDR1 is SGHTA and CDR2 is FQGTGA. CDR3 length: 13 residues. Here the CDR3 DNA reads TGTGCCAGCAGCTTGAGCGGGTCTAATGAGCAGTTCTTC. This encodes CASSLSGSNEQFF.

This clonotype was seen more than once but under ten times. V is TRBV6-5 and J is TRBJ2-7, with D hard to call. CDR1 is MNHEY, CDR2 SVGAGI, per germline. Deletions cut 8 bases from V and 1 base from J, with 12 bases between. The CDR3 length is 13 residues. Here the CDR3 reads CASAVGSSYEQYF. The CDR3 DNA reads TGTGCCAGCGCGGTGGGTAGTTCCTACGAGCAGTACTTC.

This clonotype was detected ten times or more. This rearrangement joins TRBV10-3 to TRBJ2-2, with 7 bases fitting TRBD1. The CDR3 length is 16 residues. Germline-derived CDR1 and CDR2 are ENHRY and SYGVKD. V gave up 6 bases and J gave up 0 bases; unmatched junction bases: 7. The CDR3 coding sequence is TGTGCCATCAGGTCCGGGACAGAGTCGAACACCGGGGAGCTGTTTTTT. Its protein is CAIRSGTESNTGELFF.

Ten or more counts support this clonotype. V usage is TRBV20-1 and J usage is TRBJ2-7; D may be TRBD2 (5 bases). The germline V gene has CDR1 DFQATT and CDR2 SNEGSKA (reference sequence). Trimming cost V 1 base and J 0 bases, with 16 bases left between them. The CDR3 is made up of 16 amino acids. CDR3 nucleotide sequence: TGCAGTGCTAGAGTATTTCCGGACTCGAGCTCCTACGAGCAGTACTTC. It specifies CSARVFPDSSSYEQYF.

Many counts were recorded for this clonotype. This rearrangement joins TRBV7-2 to TRBJ2-5; 7 positions match TRBD2. In germline, CDR1 is SGHTA, CDR2 FQGNSA. The CDR3 has 16 amino acids. V trimming: 2 bases; J trimming: 1 base; junction bases outside the gene matches: 7. The CDR3 spells CASSLSGGRVQETQYF. CDR3 coding DNA: TGTGCCAGCAGCTTATCGGGCGGGAGAGTCCAAGAGACCCAGTACTTC.

Ten or more counts support this clonotype. The V call is TRBV5-5, the J call TRBJ2-4; D gene unclear. V was trimmed by 0 bases and J by 7 bases, leaving 8 bases between them. Germline loops: CDR1 SGHKS, CDR2 YYEKEE (reference sequence). The CDR3 contains 13 residues. The CDR3 bases are TGTGCCAGCAGCTTGGACGTCCCTAACATTCAGTACTTC. The encoded protein is CASSLDVPNIQYF.

This clonotype occurred many times. V is TRBV9 and J is TRBJ2-7, with TRBD1 identical over 11 bases. V lost 4 bases, J lost 4 bases, and 13 bases stayed unmatched. This CDR3 contains 17 residues. The germline V gene encodes CDR1 SGDLS and CDR2 YYNGEE. As DNA, the CDR3 is TGTGCCAGCAGCCCTAATCCGCGGGACAGGGGGACGTACGAGCAGTACTTC. This codes for CASSPNPRDRGTYEQYF.

This clonotype has at least ten counts. V and J are TRBV29-1 and TRBJ2-4; 8 nucleotides align to TRBD2. Trimming cost V 7 bases and J 9 bases; bases outside gene matches: 11. Per germline, CDR1 SQVTM and CDR2 ANQGSEA. CDR3 length: 13 residues. This chain's CDR3 is CSGRGGLESIQYF. CDR3 nucleotide sequence: TGCAGCGGCCGGGGGGGGTTGGAGTCCATTCAGTACTTC.

This clonotype was seen at least ten times. J is TRBJ2-7 and V is TRBV28, with TRBD1 matching 9 bases. Germline V gives CDR1 MDHEN, CDR2 SYDVKM. This CDR3 contains 13 residues. V lost 8 bases to trimming and J lost 4 bases; unmatched junction nucleotides: 6. CDR3 amino acids: CASRRTGEYEQYF. The CDR3 DNA reads TGTGCCAGCCGTCGGACAGGGGAGTACGAGCAGTACTTC.

The chain uses TRBV23-1 and TRBJ2-7; D is perhaps TRBD1 (6 bases). TRBV23-1 carries the ORF label, with uncertain function. This CDR3 comprises 14 residues. V gave up 6 bases and J gave up 5 bases, with 17 bases separating them. This chain's CDR3 is CASSQRQDSHEQYF. In nucleotides, the CDR3 is TGCGCCAGCAGCCAAAGACAGGATTCCCACGAGCAGTACTTC.

This clonotype was recorded many times. This sequence joins TRBV4-3 and TRBJ2-7; D is tentatively TRBD1 or TRBD2 (5 bases each). The CDR3 has 15 amino acids. V shed 0 bases and J shed 6 bases, with 15 bases lying between them. CDR1 and CDR2 (germline): LGHNA, YSLEER. CDR3 loop: CASSQDTGLWPEQYF. The CDR3 coding sequence is TGCGCCAGCAGCCAAGATACGGGGCTTTGGCCCGAGCAGTACTTC.

The table lists this clonotype with many counts. The V gene is TRBV6-6, the J gene TRBJ2-3; D remains unclear. The CDR3 has 16 residues. From germline, CDR1 is MNHNY and CDR2 SVGAGI (reference sequence). The V end was cut by 0 bases, the J end by 2 bases, with 12 bases between. CDR3 nucleotide sequence: TGTGCCAGCAGTTACTCGAGTTCCGGATTCACAGATACGCAGTATTTT. Translated: CASSYSSSGFTDTQYF.

This clonotype occurred many times. The chain recombines TRBV28 with TRBJ2-2; maybe TRBD2 (5 bases). This CDR3 comprises 15 residues. Germline V gives CDR1 MDHEN, CDR2 SYDVKM. The V end was cut by 0 bases, the J end by 3 bases, with 8 bases between. The CDR3 spells CASSLWGVDTGELFF. CDR3 bases: TGTGCCAGCAGTTTATGGGGAGTGGACACCGGGGAGCTGTTTTTT.

The rearrangement uses TRBV7-9 and TRBJ2-7; D is ambiguous. CDR1 is SEHNR, CDR2 FQNEAQ, per germline (reference sequence). Trimming cost V 5 bases and J 9 bases, with 11 bases left between them. The CDR3 sequence is 11 residues long. Written as DNA, the CDR3 is TGTGCCAGCAGCCTCAAAGGAAGGCAGTACTTC. Residues: CASSLKGRQYF.